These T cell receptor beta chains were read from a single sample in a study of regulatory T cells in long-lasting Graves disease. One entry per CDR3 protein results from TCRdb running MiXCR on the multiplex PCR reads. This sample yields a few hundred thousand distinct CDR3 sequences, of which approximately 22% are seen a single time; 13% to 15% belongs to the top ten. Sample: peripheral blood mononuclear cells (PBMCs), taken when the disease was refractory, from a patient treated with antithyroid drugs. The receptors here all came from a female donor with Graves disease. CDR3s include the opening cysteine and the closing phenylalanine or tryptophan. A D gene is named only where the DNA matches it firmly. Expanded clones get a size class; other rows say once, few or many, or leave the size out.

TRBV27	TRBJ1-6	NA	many	TGTGCCAGCAGACTTGAGGGTTCACCCCTCCACTTT	CASRLEGSPLHF
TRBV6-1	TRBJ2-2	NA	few	TGTGCCAGTGTCAAGGCCAGCAATGACTACACCGGGGAGCTGTTTTTT	CASVKASNDYTGELFF
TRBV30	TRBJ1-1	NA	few	TGTGCCTGGAGCCGGAGAGGCCCTGAAGCTTTCTTT	CAWSRRGPEAFF
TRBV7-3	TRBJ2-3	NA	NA	TGTGCCAGCAGCCCCCAGCGGACAGATACGCAGTATTTT	CASSPQRTDTQYF
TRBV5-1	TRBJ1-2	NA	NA	TGCGCCAGCAGCTTGGAAACGGCGAAGGGGAACTATGGCTACACCTTC	CASSLETAKGNYGYTF
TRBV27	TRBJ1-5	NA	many	TGTGCCAGCAGTTTATCGGGGTATCGTCAGCCCCAGCATTTT	CASSLSGYRQPQHF
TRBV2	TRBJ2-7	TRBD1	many	TGTGCCAGCAGTTCTGGACAGGGGCGGGGGCAGTACTTC	CASSSGQGRGQYF
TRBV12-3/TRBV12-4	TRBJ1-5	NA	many	TGTGCCAGCAGTCACAGAAATCAGCCCCAGCATTTT	CASSHRNQPQHF
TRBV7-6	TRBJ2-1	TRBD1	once	TGTGCCAGCAGCCCCTGGGGACAGGGGGTGGGTAATGAGCAGTTCTTC	CASSPWGQGVGNEQFF
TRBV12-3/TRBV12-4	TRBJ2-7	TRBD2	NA	TGTGCCAGCAGTACAGCTACTAGCGGGGAAAACTACGAGCAGTACTTC	CASSTATSGENYEQYF
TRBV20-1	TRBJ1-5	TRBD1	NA	TGCAGTGTTAAGGACAGGGGGAGCAATCAGCCCCAGCATTTT	CSVKDRGSNQPQHF
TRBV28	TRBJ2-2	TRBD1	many	TGTGCCAGCAAGCAGACAGGGTGGACCGGGGAGCTGTTTTTT	CASKQTGWTGELFF
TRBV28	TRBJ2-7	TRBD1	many	TGTGCCAGCAGTCCCCCAGGGGGCGCAGCCGTAGGATACGAGCAGTACTTC	CASSPPGGAAVGYEQYF
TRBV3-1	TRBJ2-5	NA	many	TGTGCCAGCAGCCAGATGGGCAGACAAGAGACCCAGTACTTC	CASSQMGRQETQYF
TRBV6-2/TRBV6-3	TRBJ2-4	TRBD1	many	TGTGCCAGCACCTCGGGGACAGGGATACTAGCCAAAAACATTCAGTACTTC	CASTSGTGILAKNIQYF
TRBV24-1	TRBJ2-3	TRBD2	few	TGTGCCACCAGTGATCTGCCTCGGACTAGCGGGACCCCAGATACGCAGTATTTT	CATSDLPRTSGTPDTQYF
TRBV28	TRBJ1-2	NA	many	TGTGCCAGCAGTTTATTGGGGGCTCGGTATGGCTACACCTTC	CASSLLGARYGYTF
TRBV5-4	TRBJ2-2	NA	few	TGTGCCAGCAGCTTGGCTCTAGCCACCGGGGAGCTGTTTTTT	CASSLALATGELFF
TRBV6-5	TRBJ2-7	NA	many	TGTGCCAGCAGTTATCCGGGGTACGAGCAGTACTTC	CASSYPGYEQYF
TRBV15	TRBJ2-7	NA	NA	TGTGCCACCAGCATGCTTAAGGGGACCGGAACCTACGAGCAGTACTTC	CATSMLKGTGTYEQYF
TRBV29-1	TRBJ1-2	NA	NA	TGCAGCGTTGCCCTCCGGGGGTATGGCTACACCTTC	CSVALRGYGYTF
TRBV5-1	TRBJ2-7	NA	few	TGCGCCAGCCAAGAGAGAACAAACTCCTACGAGCAGTACTTC	CASQERTNSYEQYF
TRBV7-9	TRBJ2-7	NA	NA	TGTGCCAGCAGCTTAGAGGTCAAGACCTACGAGCAGTACTTC	CASSLEVKTYEQYF
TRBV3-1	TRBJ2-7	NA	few	TGTGCCAGCAGCTCGAGAAAGGGCCTCGAGCAGTACTTC	CASSSRKGLEQYF
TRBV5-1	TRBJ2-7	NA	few	TGCGCCAGCAGCTCCCTGGTGCGGGTGGGAACCTACGAGCAGTACTTC	CASSSLVRVGTYEQYF
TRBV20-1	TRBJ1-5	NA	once	TGCAGTGCTCGACGGGATAGCAATCAGCCCCAGCATTTT	CSARRDSNQPQHF
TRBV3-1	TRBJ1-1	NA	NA	TGTGCCAGCAGCTCCCAGGGAGAGACTGAAGCTTTCTTT	CASSSQGETEAFF
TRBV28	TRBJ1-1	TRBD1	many	TGTGCCAGCAGTCGACCCGGGACAGCCACTGAAGCTTTCTTT	CASSRPGTATEAFF
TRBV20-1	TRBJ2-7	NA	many	TGCAGTGCTAGCTCTAACTGGGGGAGTTACGAGCAGTACTTC	CSASSNWGSYEQYF
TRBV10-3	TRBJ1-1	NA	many	TGTGCCATCAGTGGGGACACTGAAGCTTTCTTT	CAISGDTEAFF
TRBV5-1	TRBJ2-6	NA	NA	TGTGCCAGCGGGACAGTTCCCTCTGGGGCCAACGTCCTGACTTTC	CASGTVPSGANVLTF
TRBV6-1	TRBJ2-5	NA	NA	TGTGCCAGCAGTCGCGACAGGAACGCCCAAGAGACCCAGTACTTC	CASSRDRNAQETQYF
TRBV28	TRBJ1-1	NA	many	TGTGCCAACAGTTCCCACAGGGTGCGAGCTTTCTTT	CANSSHRVRAFF